The rows below give T cell receptor beta chains drawn from one sample of a study of sequential checkpoint blockade in melanoma. Measured with immunoSEQ multiplex PCR; TCRdb has only the in-frame clones, and not every one. The sample consists of about 18,000 clones, roughly 73% of them appearing once. Source: tumor tissue (inferred from file names), taken from a patient given nivolumab and ipilimumab in sequence. The receptor source for this set is a human donor with melanoma. CDR3s include the opening cysteine and the closing phenylalanine or tryptophan. Fields, in order: clone size, V gene, D gene, J gene, CDR3 length, CDR3 DNA, CDR3 protein. D genes are given only for firm matches. Expanded clones get a size class; other rows say once, few or many, or leave the size out.

.	TRBV5-1	.	TRBJ2-7	16	TGCGCCAGCAGCTTCGGGTCGTCCCGGGTCTGGAACGAGCAGTACTTC	CASSFGSSRVWNEQYF
.	TRBV2	.	TRBJ2-3	14	TGTGCCAGCATCCCGGGGTCAGACACAGATACGCAGTATTTT	CASIPGSDTDTQYF
.	TRBV6-8	TRBD1	TRBJ2-2	17	TGTGCCAGCAGCAGTATGGGACAGGGGGCTCAAGTCGGGGAGCTGTTTTTT	CASSSMGQGAQVGELFF
.	TRBV29-1	.	TRBJ1-2	12	TGCAGCGTTGACAGGGCCAACTATGGCTACACCTTC	CSVDRANYGYTF
.	TRBV9	.	TRBJ2-3	12	TGTGCCAGCAGTTTTTTCACAGATACGCAGTATTTT	CASSFFTDTQYF
.	TRBV7-6	TRBD1	TRBJ2-2	16	TGTGCCAGCAGCTTAACCCCGACAGGGCTTCCCGGGGAGCTGTTTTTT	CASSLTPTGLPGELFF
.	TRBV9	TRBD1	TRBJ1-5	15	TGTGCCAGCAGCACATCGACAGGGACCTATCAGCCCCAGCATTTT	CASSTSTGTYQPQHF
.	TRBV23-1	.	TRBJ1-1	15	TGCGCCAGCAGCTTGGTCATCGGGATGAACACTGAAGCTTTCTTT	CASSLVIGMNTEAFF
.	TRBV19	.	TRBJ1-5	16	TGTGCCAGTAGTATGGGGTCGGCAGGGGCCACTCAGCCCCAGCATTTT	CASSMGSAGATQPQHF
.	TRBV30	.	TRBJ2-2	12	TGTGCCTGGAGTGTAAACACCGGGGAGCTGTTTTTT	CAWSVNTGELFF
medium-sized	TRBV5-1	.	TRBJ2-7	14	TGCGCCAGCAGCTCTGCGGTAAGCTCCTACGAGCAGTACTTC	CASSSAVSSYEQYF
.	TRBV6-8	TRBD2	TRBJ2-3	15	TGTGCCAGCATAAGAGGCGGGAGCGGGCCAGATACGCAGTATTTT	CASIRGGSGPDTQYF
once	TRBV5-1	TRBD1	TRBJ2-7	15	TGCGCCAGCAGCTTTGGACAGGGGGCAAGATACGAGCAGTACTTC	CASSFGQGARYEQYF
.	TRBV6-7	.	TRBJ2-1	14	TGTGCCACCAGTGCCACCCAGGGATTTAATGAGCAGTTCTTC	CATSATQGFNEQFF
.	TRBV11-3	TRBD2	TRBJ2-3	16	TGTGCCAGCAGCCCAGGACGGATGATAGCGGGGGATACGCAGTATTTT	CASSPGRMIAGDTQYF
.	TRBV22-1	.	TRBJ2-1	15	TGTGCCAGCTGGGCTAGCGGGCAGTCCTACAATGAGCAGTTCTTC	CASWASGQSYNEQFF
.	TRBV9	.	TRBJ2-7	12	TGTGCCAGCAGCCACCTGGGGTACGAGCAGTACTTC	CASSHLGYEQYF
.	TRBV28	TRBD1	TRBJ2-1	14	TGTGCCAGCAGTGCGGACAGGGGGCTCGATGAGCAGTTCTTC	CASSADRGLDEQFF
.	TRBV6-8	.	TRBJ2-7	13	TGTGCCAGCAGAGCAGGGGTAGGGTACGAGCAGTACTTC	CASRAGVGYEQYF
.	TRBV7-1	TRBD2	TRBJ2-2	18	TGTGCCAGTCGGAGGCTGGGATCGACTAGCGGGCCTACCGGGGAGCTGTTTTTT	CASRRLGSTSGPTGELFF
.	TRBV5-1	.	TRBJ2-2	14	TGCGCCAGCAGCTTGCCAGGGTTGGCCGGGGAGCTGTTTTTT	CASSLPGLAGELFF
.	TRBV6-8	TRBD2	TRBJ2-7	14	TGTGCCAGCAGGGGCGGGGGTTCCTCCTACGAGCAGTACTTC	CASRGGGSSYEQYF
.	TRBV28	TRBD2	TRBJ2-1	16	TGTGCCAGCAGTGCCCATAGCGGGAGGGCCTCAAATGAGCAGTTCTTC	CASSAHSGRASNEQFF
once	TRBV5-1	.	TRBJ1-5	14	TGCGCCAGCAGCTTGGGAGGACCCAATCAGCCCCAGCATTTT	CASSLGGPNQPQHF
.	TRBV6-8	TRBD1	TRBJ2-6	17	TGTGCCAGCAGTCGGGGACAGGGTAAGGCTGGGGCCAACGTCCTGACTTTC	CASSRGQGKAGANVLTF
.	TRBV9	.	TRBJ1-5	15	TGTGCCAGCAGCCCTAGCGACTATAGCAATCAGCCCCAGCATTTT	CASSPSDYSNQPQHF